This paragraph covers one T cell receptor beta chain sequence. What it binds is not known. These data belong to a study of graft-versus-host responses after intestinal transplantation. The wider study: Isolated intestinal, liver-intestinal, or multivisceral transplants were what recipients had. Induction with anti-thymocyte globulin, then tacrolimus and steroids for about 3 years, was given to all recipients.

Germline CDR1 and CDR2: GTSNPN and SVGIG (reference sequence). This CDR3 is built from 17 residues. V dropped 1 base and J dropped 1 base, with 17 bases sitting between them. Sequenced by immunoSEQ multiplex PCR; TCRdb stores in-frame clones only, minus some. The table has about 92,000 clones, roughly 80% seen once. General study findings and limits: Some patients had graft-donor T cell macrochimerism. In their allografts, the ratios of graft-versus-host to host-versus-graft T cell clones were high.

The chain recombines TRBV30 with TRBJ2-1; weak D call: TRBD1 (6 bases). This specimen consisted of unstimulated CD8+ T cells sorted from spleen or lymph node cells, obtained before intestinal transplant. The receptor was isolated from a human donor who received an intestinal transplant. The CDR3 spells CAWSAQLGGVSYNEQFF. The CDR3 nucleotides read TGTGCCTGGAGTGCCCAGTTAGGGGGAGTTTCCTACAATGAGCAGTTCTTC.